One TCR beta chain is described in this entry. As originally analysed: From reference gene primer amplification, estimates of nucleated cell counts were derived. TCRdb's table, derived via immunoSEQ multiplex PCR, lists solely in-frame clones and lacks some. The V and J calls and clone size were taken over from that table, and D and trimming were inferred from the DNA. Of 70,000 or so clones in the sample, around 91% were seen once. This sample is part of a study of blood T cell repertoires in COVID-19. Overall study context: There were acute and convalescent COVID-19 samples, and they came from the United States, Italy and Spain. T cells, B-cell-depleted T cells, or PBMCs supplied cDNA or gDNA.

The specimen sequenced was peripheral blood. The TCR comes from a human donor in a cohort sampled during active COVID-19.

CDR3 in DNA: TGTGCCAGCAGTCGGGGTTTCGGGTATGGCTACACCTTC. This sequence encodes CASSRGFGYGYTF. The chain links TRBV27 to TRBJ1-2; D is uncertain. CDR3 size: 13 residues. V dropped 5 bases and J dropped 5 bases, with 12 bases sitting between them. In germline, CDR1 is MNHEY, CDR2 SMNVEV (reference sequence).